This T cell receptor (beta chain) was documented in a study of blood T cells in healthy people across ages. Study-wide background: Per every two T cells, about one barcoded beta molecule was captured by template switching.

V dropped 2 bases and J dropped 2 bases, with 11 bases sitting between them. The CDR3 has 15 amino acids. Per germline, CDR1 LGHNA and CDR2 YSLEER. Then a second PCR, running about 6 to 12 cycles, was carried out with a sample-barcoded 5' primer and a J-beta primer mix. Each cDNA molecule received a tag from a template-switch adaptor that had 12 random nucleotides. Using its own MiXCR run on the 5' RACE reads, TCRdb lists one record per CDR3 protein. The table lists about 830,000 distinct CDR3 sequences, around 62% of them singletons. Each sample yielded at least 6 million isolated PBMCs. Extraction yielded at least 5 micrograms of total RNA per sample.

Sequenced input: blood. The sequence was collected from a man aged 25-40 years in good health. The chain links TRBV4-3 to TRBJ2-3; D gene unclear. CDR3 residues: CASSQRFMNTDTQYF. The CDR3 region has the DNA TGCGCCAGCAGCCAACGATTTATGAACACAGATACGCAGTATTTT.